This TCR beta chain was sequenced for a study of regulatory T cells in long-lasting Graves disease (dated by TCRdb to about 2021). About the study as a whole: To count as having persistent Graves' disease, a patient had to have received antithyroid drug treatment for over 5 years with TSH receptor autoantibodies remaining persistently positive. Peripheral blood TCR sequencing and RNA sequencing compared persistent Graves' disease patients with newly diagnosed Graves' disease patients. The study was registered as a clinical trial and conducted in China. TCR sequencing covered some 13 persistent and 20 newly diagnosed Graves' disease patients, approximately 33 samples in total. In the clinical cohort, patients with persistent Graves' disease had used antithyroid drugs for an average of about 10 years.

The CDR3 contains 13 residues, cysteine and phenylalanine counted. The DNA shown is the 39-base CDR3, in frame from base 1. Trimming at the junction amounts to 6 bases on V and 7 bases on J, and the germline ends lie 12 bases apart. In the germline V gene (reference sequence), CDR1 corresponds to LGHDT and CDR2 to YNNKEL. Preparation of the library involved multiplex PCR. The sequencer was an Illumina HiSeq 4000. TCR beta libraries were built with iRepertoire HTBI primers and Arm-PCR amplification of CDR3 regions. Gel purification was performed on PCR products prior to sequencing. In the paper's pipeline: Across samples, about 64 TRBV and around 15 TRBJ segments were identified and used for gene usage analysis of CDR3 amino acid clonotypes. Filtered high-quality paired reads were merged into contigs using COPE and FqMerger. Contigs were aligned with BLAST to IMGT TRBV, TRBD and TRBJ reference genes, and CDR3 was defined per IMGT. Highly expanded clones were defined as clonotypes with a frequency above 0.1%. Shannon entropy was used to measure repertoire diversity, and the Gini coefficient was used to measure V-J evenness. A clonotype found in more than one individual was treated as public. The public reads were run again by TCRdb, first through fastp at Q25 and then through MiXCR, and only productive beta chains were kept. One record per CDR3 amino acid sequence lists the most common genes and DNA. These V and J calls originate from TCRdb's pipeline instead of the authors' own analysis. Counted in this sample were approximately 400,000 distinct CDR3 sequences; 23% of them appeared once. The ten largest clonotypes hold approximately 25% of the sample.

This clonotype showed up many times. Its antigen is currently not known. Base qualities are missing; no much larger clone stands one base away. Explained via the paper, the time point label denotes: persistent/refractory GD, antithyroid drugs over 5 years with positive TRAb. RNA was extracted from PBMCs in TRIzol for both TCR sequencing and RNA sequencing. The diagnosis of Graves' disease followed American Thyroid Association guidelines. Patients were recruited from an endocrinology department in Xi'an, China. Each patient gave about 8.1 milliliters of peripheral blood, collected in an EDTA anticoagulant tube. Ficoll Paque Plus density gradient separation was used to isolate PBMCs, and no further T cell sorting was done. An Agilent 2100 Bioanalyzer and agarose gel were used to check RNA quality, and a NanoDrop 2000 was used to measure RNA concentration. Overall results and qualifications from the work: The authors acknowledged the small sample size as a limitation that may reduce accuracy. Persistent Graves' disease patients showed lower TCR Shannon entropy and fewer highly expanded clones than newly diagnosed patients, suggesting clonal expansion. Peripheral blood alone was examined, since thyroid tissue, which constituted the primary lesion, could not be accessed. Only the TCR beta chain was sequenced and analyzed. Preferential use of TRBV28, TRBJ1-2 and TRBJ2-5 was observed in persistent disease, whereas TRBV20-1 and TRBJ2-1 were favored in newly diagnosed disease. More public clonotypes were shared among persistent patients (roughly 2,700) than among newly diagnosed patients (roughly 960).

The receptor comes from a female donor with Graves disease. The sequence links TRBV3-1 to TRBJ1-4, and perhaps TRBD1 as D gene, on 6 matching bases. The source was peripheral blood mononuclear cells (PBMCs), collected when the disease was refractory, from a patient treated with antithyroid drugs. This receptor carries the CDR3 CASRPQGAEKLFF. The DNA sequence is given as TGTGCCAGCAGACCACAGGGAGCTGAAAAACTGTTTTTT.